The next 9 T cell receptor beta chains were all read from a single sample in a study of T cell responses to AZD1222 COVID-19 vaccine. Generated by immunoSEQ multiplex PCR, the TCRdb table keeps only in-frame clones and is missing some. The table records about 130,000 clones, more than 70% of them present only once. Sequenced here: peripheral blood, sampled on day 0 of AZD1222 vaccination. The origin of the receptors is an adult in good health.

A single count supports this clone. The chain couples TRBV30 to TRBJ1-2; unclear D gene. Germline V gene lookup returns CDR1 GTSNPN and CDR2 SVGIG (reference sequence). Deletions cut 2 bases from V and 4 bases from J, with 14 bases between. The CDR3 length is 14 residues. The CDR3 is CAWSRENPGYGYTF. For the CDR3, the DNA is TGTGCCTGGAGTCGCGAGAATCCCGGCTATGGCTACACCTTC.

This chain joins TRBV5-1 and TRBJ1-5, with D unresolved. This CDR3 has 14 amino acids. Trimming took 0 bases from V and 7 from J, leaving 11 bases between them. Germline CDR1 SGHRS, CDR2 YFSETQ. The CDR3 sequence: CASSLGSGTQPQHF. The CDR3 DNA is TGCGCCAGCAGCTTGGGGTCAGGAACCCAGCCCCAGCATTTT.

The V call is TRBV18, the J call TRBJ2-7, with D hard to call. Trimming shortened V by 6 bases and J by 7 bases, and 19 bases separated the two germline ends. There are 14 residues in the CDR3. Germline CDR1 KGHSH, CDR2 LQKENI. CDR3 nucleotides: TGTGCCAGCTCCGAGGTCCTCAAAGAAGGGGAGCAGTACTTC. Amino acids: CASSEVLKEGEQYF.

This chain joins TRBV28 and TRBJ1-6; D not certain. The CDR3 runs to 14 residues. Trimming shortened V by 8 bases and J by 6 bases, and 14 bases separated the two germline ends. Germline V lookup: CDR1 MDHEN, CDR2 SYDVKM. The CDR3 coding sequence is TGTGCCAGCGGTAGGTCAACTTTTAATTCACCCCTCCACTTT. Translating it yields CASGRSTFNSPLHF.

This clone was seen only a few times. The chain links TRBV10-3 to TRBJ2-1; D is perhaps TRBD1 (5 bases). The V and J ends lost 2 bases and 6 bases respectively, with 14 bases between them. This CDR3 region has 15 residues. Per the germline V gene, CDR1 is ENHRY and CDR2 is SYGVKD. The chain's CDR3 is CAISEAGQWGNEQFF. The CDR3 region has the DNA TGTGCCATCAGTGAGGCTGGACAATGGGGCAATGAGCAGTTCTTC.

This rearrangement joins TRBV5-1 to TRBJ2-7; unclear D gene. With 0 bases removed from V and 4 bases from J, the gap between germline ends came to 11 bases. CDR1 is SGHRS, CDR2 YFSETQ, per germline. This CDR3 region has 14 residues. CDR3 protein: CASSLGGFKYEQYF. In nucleotides, the CDR3 is TGCGCCAGCAGCTTGGGTGGGTTTAAGTACGAGCAGTACTTC.

This clone was recorded only once. The V gene is TRBV10-3, the J gene TRBJ1-4; D is possibly TRBD1 (5 bases). V was cut by 2 bases and J by 8 bases, with 9 bases left in between. Germline V CDR1 and CDR2: ENHRY, SYGVKD. The CDR3 loop spans 13 amino acids. The CDR3 DNA reads as TGTGCCATCAGTGAGGGGACGGAGGAAAAACTGTTTTTT. Its translation is CAISEGTEEKLFF.

V is TRBV7-9 and J is TRBJ2-7, with TRBD2 identical over 8 bases. The CDR3 is made up of 15 amino acids. Germline lookup yields CDR1 SEHNR and CDR2 FQNEAQ (reference sequence). J was trimmed by 5 bases and V by 2 bases; bases with no gene match: 8. The CDR3 sequence: CASSLFGGRSDEQYF. The CDR3 nucleotides are TGTGCCAGCAGCTTATTTGGCGGGAGGAGCGACGAGCAGTACTTC.

This clone was seen once. V is TRBV19 and J is TRBJ1-2, with 8 bases lining up with TRBD1. The V and J ends lost 9 bases and 6 bases, in that order; junction bases with no gene match: 21. Germline loops: CDR1 LNHDA, CDR2 SQIVND (reference sequence). The CDR3 is 17 residues long. Written as DNA, the CDR3 is TGTGCCAGCAACGGAGGCAGGGGCAGGGGGCGCTCGGATGGCTACACCTTC. This gives the protein CASNGGRGRGRSDGYTF.